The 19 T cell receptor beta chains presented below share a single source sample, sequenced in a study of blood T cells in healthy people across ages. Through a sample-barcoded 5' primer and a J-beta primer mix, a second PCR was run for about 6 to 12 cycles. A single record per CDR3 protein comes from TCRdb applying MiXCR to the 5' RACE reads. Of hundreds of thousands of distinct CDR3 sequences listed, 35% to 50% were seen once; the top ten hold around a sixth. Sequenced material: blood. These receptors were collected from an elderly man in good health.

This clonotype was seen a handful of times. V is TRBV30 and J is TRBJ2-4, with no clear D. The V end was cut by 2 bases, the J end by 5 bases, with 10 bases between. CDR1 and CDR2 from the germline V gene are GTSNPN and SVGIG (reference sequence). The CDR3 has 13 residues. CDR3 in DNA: TGTGCCTGGAGTCCATTACGGGAAAACATTCAGTACTTC. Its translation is CAWSPLRENIQYF.

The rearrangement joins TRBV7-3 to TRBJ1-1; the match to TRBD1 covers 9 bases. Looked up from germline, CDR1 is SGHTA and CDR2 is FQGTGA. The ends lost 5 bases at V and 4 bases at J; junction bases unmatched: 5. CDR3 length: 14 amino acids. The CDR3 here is CASSRDRASTEAFF. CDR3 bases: TGTGCCAGCAGCCGGGACAGGGCAAGCACTGAAGCTTTCTTT.

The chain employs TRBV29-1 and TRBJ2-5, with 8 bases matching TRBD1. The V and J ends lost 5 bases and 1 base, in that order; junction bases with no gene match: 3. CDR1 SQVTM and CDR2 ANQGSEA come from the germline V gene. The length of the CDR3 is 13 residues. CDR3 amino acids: CSVNRGIQETQYF. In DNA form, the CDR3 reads TGCAGCGTTAACAGGGGGATCCAAGAGACCCAGTACTTC.

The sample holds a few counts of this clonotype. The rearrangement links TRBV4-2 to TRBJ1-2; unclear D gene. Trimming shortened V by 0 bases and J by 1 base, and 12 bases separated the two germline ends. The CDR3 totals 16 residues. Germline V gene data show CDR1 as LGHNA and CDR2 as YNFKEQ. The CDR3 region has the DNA TGTGCCAGCAGCCAAGATCGCCAGGATTTTAACTATGGCTACACCTTC. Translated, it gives CASSQDRQDFNYGYTF.

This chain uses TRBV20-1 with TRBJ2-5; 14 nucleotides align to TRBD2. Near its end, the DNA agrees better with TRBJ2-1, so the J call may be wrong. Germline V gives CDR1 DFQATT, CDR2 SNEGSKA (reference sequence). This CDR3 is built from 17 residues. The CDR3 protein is CSAATSGRAVGQETQFF. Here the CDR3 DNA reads TGCAGTGCTGCGACTAGCGGGAGGGCCGTGGGCCAAGAGACCCAGTTCTTC.

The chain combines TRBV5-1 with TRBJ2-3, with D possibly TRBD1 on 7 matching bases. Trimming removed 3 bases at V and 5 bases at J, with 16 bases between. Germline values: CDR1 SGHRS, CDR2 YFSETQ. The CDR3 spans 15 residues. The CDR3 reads CASSSGQPGGDTQYF. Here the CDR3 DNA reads TGCGCCAGCAGCTCGGGACAGCCCGGGGGAGATACGCAGTATTTT.

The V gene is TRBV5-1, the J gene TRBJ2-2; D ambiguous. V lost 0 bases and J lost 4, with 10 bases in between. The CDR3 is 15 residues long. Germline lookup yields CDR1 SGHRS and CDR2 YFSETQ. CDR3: CASSLEIGPTGELFF. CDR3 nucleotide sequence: TGCGCCAGCAGCTTGGAAATCGGGCCCACCGGGGAGCTGTTTTTT.

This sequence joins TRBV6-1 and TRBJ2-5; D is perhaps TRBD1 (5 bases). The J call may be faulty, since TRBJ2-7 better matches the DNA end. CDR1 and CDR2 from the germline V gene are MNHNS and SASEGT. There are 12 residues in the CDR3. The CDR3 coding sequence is TGTGCCAGCAGTGAAGCAGGGGCCGAGCAGTACTTC. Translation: CASSEAGAEQYF.

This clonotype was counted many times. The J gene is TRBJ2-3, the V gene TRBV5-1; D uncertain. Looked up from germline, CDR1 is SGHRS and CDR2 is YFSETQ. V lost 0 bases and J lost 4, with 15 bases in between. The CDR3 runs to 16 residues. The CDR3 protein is CASSLDYAEVPDTQYF. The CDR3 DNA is TGCGCCAGCAGCTTGGATTACGCAGAAGTCCCAGATACGCAGTATTTT.

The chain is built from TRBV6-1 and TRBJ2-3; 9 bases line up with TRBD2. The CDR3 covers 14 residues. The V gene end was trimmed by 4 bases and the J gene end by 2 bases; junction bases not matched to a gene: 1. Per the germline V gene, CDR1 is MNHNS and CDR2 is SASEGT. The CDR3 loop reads CASSGTSATDTQYF. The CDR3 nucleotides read TGTGCCAGCAGTGGGACTAGCGCCACAGATACGCAGTATTTT.

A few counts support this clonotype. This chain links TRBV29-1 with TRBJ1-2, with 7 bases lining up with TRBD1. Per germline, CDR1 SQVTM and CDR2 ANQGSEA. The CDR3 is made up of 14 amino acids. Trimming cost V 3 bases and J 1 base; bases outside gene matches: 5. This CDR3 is CSVEGTAINYGYTF. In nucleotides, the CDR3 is TGCAGCGTTGAGGGGACAGCAATTAACTATGGCTACACCTTC.

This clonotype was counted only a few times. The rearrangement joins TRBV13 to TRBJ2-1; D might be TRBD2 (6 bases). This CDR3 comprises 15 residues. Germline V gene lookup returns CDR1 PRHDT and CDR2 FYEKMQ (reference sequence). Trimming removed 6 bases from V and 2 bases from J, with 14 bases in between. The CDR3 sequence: CASSLAQPPYNEQFF. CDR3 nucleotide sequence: TGTGCCAGCAGTCTAGCGCAGCCCCCCTACAATGAGCAGTTCTTC.

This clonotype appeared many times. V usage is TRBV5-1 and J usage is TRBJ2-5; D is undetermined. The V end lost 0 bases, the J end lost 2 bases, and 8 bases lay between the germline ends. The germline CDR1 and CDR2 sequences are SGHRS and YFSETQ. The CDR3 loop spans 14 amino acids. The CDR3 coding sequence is TGCGCCAGCAGCTTGGCCCAACAGCAAGAGACCCAGTACTTC. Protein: CASSLAQQQETQYF.

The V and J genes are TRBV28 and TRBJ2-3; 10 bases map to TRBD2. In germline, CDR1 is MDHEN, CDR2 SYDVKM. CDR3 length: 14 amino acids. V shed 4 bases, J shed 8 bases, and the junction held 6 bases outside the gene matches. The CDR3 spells CASSSASGRRTQYF. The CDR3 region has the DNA TGTGCCAGCAGTTCGGCTAGCGGGAGACGTACGCAGTATTTT.

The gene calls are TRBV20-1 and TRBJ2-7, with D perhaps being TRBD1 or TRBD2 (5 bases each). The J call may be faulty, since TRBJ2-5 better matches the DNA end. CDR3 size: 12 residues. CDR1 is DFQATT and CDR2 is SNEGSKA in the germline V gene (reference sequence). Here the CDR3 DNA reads TGCAGTGGGCAGGGAGAAGAAGAGACCCAGTACTTC. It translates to CSGQGEEETQYF.

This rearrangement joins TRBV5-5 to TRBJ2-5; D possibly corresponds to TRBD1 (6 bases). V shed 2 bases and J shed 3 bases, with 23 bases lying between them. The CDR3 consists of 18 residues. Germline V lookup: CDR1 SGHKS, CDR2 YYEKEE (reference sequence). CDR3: CASSFPSGETLFEETQYF. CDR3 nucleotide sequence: TGTGCCAGCAGCTTTCCATCAGGGGAAACCCTGTTCGAAGAGACCCAGTACTTC.

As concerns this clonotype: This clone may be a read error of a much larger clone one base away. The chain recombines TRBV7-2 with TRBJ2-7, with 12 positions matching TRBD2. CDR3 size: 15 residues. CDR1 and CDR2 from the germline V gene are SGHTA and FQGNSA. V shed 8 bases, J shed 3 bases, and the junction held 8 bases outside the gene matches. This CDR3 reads CASGPRTSGDYEQYF. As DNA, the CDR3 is TGTGCCAGCGGCCCTAGGACTAGCGGGGACTACGAGCAGTACTTC.

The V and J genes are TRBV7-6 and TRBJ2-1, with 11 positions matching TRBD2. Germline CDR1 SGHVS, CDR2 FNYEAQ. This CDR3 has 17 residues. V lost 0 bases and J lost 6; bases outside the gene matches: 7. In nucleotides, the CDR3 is TGTGCCAGCAGCTTAGCGCGGGCTAGCGGGAGGAGCAATGAGCAGTTCTTC. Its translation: CASSLARASGRSNEQFF.

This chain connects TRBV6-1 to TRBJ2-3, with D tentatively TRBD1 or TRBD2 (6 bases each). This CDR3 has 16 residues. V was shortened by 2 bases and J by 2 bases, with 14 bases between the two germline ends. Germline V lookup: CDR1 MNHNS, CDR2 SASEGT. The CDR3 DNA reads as TGTGCCAGCAGTGAACGGGGGACACTAAACACAGATACGCAGTATTTT. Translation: CASSERGTLNTDTQYF.